A single sample is the source of the 27 T cell receptor beta chains below, sequenced in a study of T-cell reconstitution after alpha-beta-depleted transplantation in children. Preparing the TCRbeta library involved the use of unique molecular identifiers. TCRdb passed the PCR reads through MiXCR, listing each CDR3 protein once. The table records around 370,000 distinct CDR3 sequences, 10% of them present only once. The sample in question was PBMCs from the stem cell graft donor, obtained from the stem cell graft. The source of these receptors is a human donor who donated a stem cell graft to a child with acute lymphoblastic leukemia.

This chain links TRBV7-6 with TRBJ2-3; D is undetermined. V was pared by 6 bases and J by 5 bases, with 12 bases between. The CDR3 covers 13 residues. Per the germline V gene, CDR1 is SGHVS and CDR2 is FNYEAQ. The CDR3 sequence: CASSGFRVDTQYF. In nucleotides, the CDR3 is TGTGCCAGCAGTGGGTTTAGAGTAGATACGCAGTATTTT.

In its sample, this clonotype was seen a few times. The chain has TRBV2 and TRBJ1-5; no firm D call. The CDR3 is made up of 16 amino acids. From germline, CDR1 is SNHLY and CDR2 FYNNEI. V was pared by 2 bases and J by 3 bases, with 14 bases between. This chain's CDR3 is CASSESSAQSNQPQHF. The CDR3, as DNA: TGTGCCAGCAGTGAATCTTCAGCCCAATCCAATCAGCCCCAGCATTTT.

The rearrangement joins TRBV18 to TRBJ1-2; D ambiguous. CDR1 KGHSH and CDR2 LQKENI come from the germline V gene. Trimming took off 3 bases at V and 5 bases at J, with 10 bases between the two ends. This CDR3 comprises 13 residues. The CDR3 loop is CASSPLGAYGYTF. The CDR3 DNA reads TGTGCCAGCTCACCCCTGGGTGCTTATGGCTACACCTTC.

This clonotype was seen repeatedly, ten times or more. This chain uses TRBV27 with TRBJ1-1; perhaps TRBD1 as D (5 bases). This CDR3 spans 15 amino acids. V was clipped by 5 bases and J by 0 bases, with 13 bases between them. Germline lookup yields CDR1 MNHEY and CDR2 SMNVEV (reference sequence). The CDR3 sequence: CASSVRGVMNTEAFF. The CDR3 nucleotides read TGTGCCAGCAGTGTCCGGGGGGTTATGAACACTGAAGCTTTCTTT.

This clonotype came up once. Since the CDR3 does not end with the conserved phenylalanine or tryptophan, this likely comes from a read error. V and J are TRBV11-2 and TRBJ1-1, with a possible D match to TRBD1 (5 bases). This CDR3 contains 15 residues. CDR1 is SGHAT and CDR2 is FQNNGV in the germline V gene. Trimming removed 5 bases from V and 1 base from J, with 14 bases in between. The CDR3, as DNA: TGTGCCAGCAGCCCCTGGCGGGGACGGAACACTGAAGCTTTCTTA. It translates to CASSPWRGRNTEAFL.

This clonotype has only a few counts. The gene calls are TRBV27 and TRBJ2-2; D call uncertain. Germline V gene data show CDR1 as MNHEY and CDR2 as SMNVEV (reference sequence). This CDR3 is 14 amino acids long. V was pared by 1 base and J by 4 bases, with 7 bases between. As DNA, the CDR3 is TGTGCCAGCAGTTTATTTAGAGGCACCGGGGAGCTGTTTTTT. Translating it yields CASSLFRGTGELFF.

This chain links TRBV23-1 with TRBJ1-1; maybe TRBD1 (6 bases). TRBV23-1 is marked as an open reading frame, function uncertain. V lost 0 bases and J lost 4, with 9 bases in between. The CDR3 loop spans 14 amino acids. CDR3 sequence: CASSQSQGLTEAFF. For the CDR3, the DNA is TGCGCCAGCAGTCAATCACAGGGACTCACTGAAGCTTTCTTT.

In its sample, this clonotype was seen a few times. The rearrangement links TRBV11-1 to TRBJ2-1; 9 bases align to TRBD2. The CDR3 spans 17 residues. The J segment lost 7 bases and the V segment lost 4 bases, leaving 14 bases of the junction unmatched. Looked up from germline, CDR1 is SGHAT and CDR2 is FQDESV (reference sequence). The CDR3 sequence: CASSSGGVAGVSNEQFF. DNA of the CDR3: TGTGCCAGCAGCTCTGGGGGAGTAGCGGGGGTATCAAATGAGCAGTTCTTC.

The V call is TRBV12-3 or TRBV12-4, the J call TRBJ2-7, with D perhaps TRBD1 or TRBD2 (5 bases each). Trimming cost V 7 bases and J 4 bases, with 23 bases left between them. This CDR3 is 16 amino acids long. The CDR3 loop is CASTVGPDLPGYEQYF. CDR3 coding DNA: TGTGCCAGCACAGTGGGACCTGACCTCCCGGGGTACGAGCAGTACTTC.

This chain connects TRBV28 to TRBJ2-5, with D uncertain. Germline CDR1 and CDR2: MDHEN and SYDVKM. V was pared by 2 bases and J by 3 bases, with 10 bases between. CDR3 size: 14 residues. The CDR3 region is CASSLRVAEETQYF. The CDR3 nucleotides read TGTGCCAGCAGTTTAAGAGTGGCTGAAGAGACCCAGTACTTC. The complete variable domain, with remaining parts taken from reference TRBV28 and TRBJ2-5, reads DVKVTQSSRYLVKRTGEKVFLECVQDMDHENMFWYRQDPGLGLRLIYFSYDVKMKEKGDIPEGYSVSREKKERFSLILESASTNQTSMYLCASSLRVAEETQYFGPGTRLLVL.

This clonotype has a count of ten or more. CDR3 DNA sequence: TGCAGCGTTGAGGGAAACTATCAAGAGACCCAGTACTTC. Protein sequence: CSVEGNYQETQYF. V and J are TRBV29-1 and TRBJ2-5; D is ambiguous. Germline V gives CDR1 SQVTM, CDR2 ANQGSEA. V was pared by 3 bases and J by 2 bases, with 10 bases between. The CDR3 is made up of 13 amino acids.

Only a few counts were recorded for this clonotype. This chain uses TRBV19 with TRBJ2-1; D could derive from TRBD1 or TRBD2 (5 bases each). V dropped 3 bases and J dropped 5 bases, with 14 bases sitting between them. CDR3 size: 15 residues. CDR1 LNHDA and CDR2 SQIVND come from the germline V gene (reference sequence). The chain's CDR3 is CASSMAGTLDNEQFF. Written as DNA, the CDR3 is TGTGCCAGTAGTATGGCAGGGACCCTTGACAATGAGCAGTTCTTC. Supplemented by reference TRBV19 and TRBJ2-1, the full variable domain reads DGGITQSPKYLFRKEGQNVTLSCEQNLNHDAMYWYRQDPGQGLRLIYYSQIVNDFQKGDIAEGYSVSREKKESFPLTVTSAQKNPTAFYLCASSMAGTLDNEQFFGPGTRLTVL.

This clonotype turned up a few times. The V gene is TRBV27, the J gene TRBJ2-7, with 12 positions matching TRBD2. V lost 6 bases, J lost 4 bases, and 7 bases stayed unmatched. The CDR3 covers 15 residues. Per the germline V gene, CDR1 is MNHEY and CDR2 is SMNVEV (reference sequence). As DNA, the CDR3 is TGTGCCAGCAGCCCCGGGACTAGCGGGTTTTACGAGCAGTACTTC. This sequence encodes CASSPGTSGFYEQYF.

This clonotype has ten or more counts. The chain joins TRBV7-6 to TRBJ1-1; the D is unclear. Germline loops: CDR1 SGHVS, CDR2 FNYEAQ. The CDR3 consists of 14 residues. Trimming pared 1 base from V and 4 bases from J, leaving 10 bases between. CDR3 amino acids: CASSLEMWGTEAFF. CDR3 nucleotides: TGTGCCAGCAGCTTAGAGATGTGGGGCACTGAAGCTTTCTTT.

This chain links TRBV20-1 with TRBJ2-3; no reliable D call. V was cut by 2 bases and J by 6 bases, with 3 bases left in between. Germline V CDR1 and CDR2: DFQATT, SNEGSKA (reference sequence). The CDR3 sequence is 10 residues long. The CDR3 nucleotides read TGCAGTGCTAGAAGGGATACGCAGTATTTT. This translates into CSARRDTQYF.

The V call is TRBV12-3 or TRBV12-4, the J call TRBJ2-2, with TRBD1 matching 8 bases. This CDR3 has 14 amino acids. The J segment lost 7 bases and the V segment lost 6 bases, leaving 7 bases of the junction unmatched. This CDR3 is CASRSADRDGELFF. The CDR3 DNA is TGTGCCAGCAGGTCCGCGGACAGGGACGGGGAGCTGTTTTTT.

The rearrangement links TRBV5-5 to TRBJ2-5; maybe TRBD1 (6 bases). The V gene's germline CDR1 is SGHKS and CDR2 YYEKEE (reference sequence). Trimming cost V 0 bases and J 3 bases, with 9 bases left between them. CDR3 length: 14 amino acids. CDR3 loop: CASSLGQVEETQYF. CDR3 DNA: TGTGCCAGCAGCTTGGGACAGGTGGAAGAGACCCAGTACTTC.

This clonotype was counted at least ten times. The chain uses TRBV7-8 and TRBJ2-7; D is uncertain. The V end was cut by 1 base, the J end by 4 bases, with 14 bases between. The CDR3 runs to 15 residues. Germline CDR1 and CDR2: SGHVS and FQNEAQ. The CDR3 bases are TGTGCCAGCAGCTTAGTAACGGGTTCAGGATACGAGCAGTACTTC. Translation gives CASSLVTGSGYEQYF.

This clonotype was seen only a few times. V gene TRBV5-6 combines with J gene TRBJ2-2; no clear D. The V gene lost 4 bases and the J gene lost 3 bases, with 10 bases spanning the gap. This CDR3 has 14 amino acids. Germline CDR1 and CDR2: SGHDT and YYEEEE. CDR3 residues: CASSEARDTGELFF. The CDR3 DNA sequence: TGTGCCAGCAGCGAGGCCCGGGACACCGGGGAGCTGTTTTTT.

The J gene is TRBJ1-2, the V gene TRBV29-1; no definite D call. The length of the CDR3 is 13 residues. V lost 6 bases and J 8 bases, leaving 19 bases between the germline ends. Germline V lookup: CDR1 SQVTM, CDR2 ANQGSEA. The CDR3 coding sequence is TGCAGCGTCTCCGGGTTCCCAGAGCGGGGCTACACCTTC. It yields the protein CSVSGFPERGYTF.

The chain is built from TRBV5-1 and TRBJ2-4; TRBD2 is a possible D gene (6 bases). V lost 1 base, J lost 1 base, and 9 bases lay in between. In germline, CDR1 is SGHRS, CDR2 YFSETQ. The length of the CDR3 is 15 residues. CDR3 in DNA: TGCGCCAGCAGCTTGTCCGCGGGGGCCAAAAACATTCAGTACTTC. It encodes CASSLSAGAKNIQYF.

This clonotype was detected only a few times. The V and J genes are TRBV7-9 and TRBJ2-5; 7 bases agree with TRBD1. From germline, CDR1 is SEHNR and CDR2 FQNEAQ (reference sequence). This CDR3 region has 15 residues. Losses at the gene ends were 4 bases for V and 5 bases for J; bases not matched to a gene: 10. Here the CDR3 DNA reads TGTGCCAGCAGCTCCTTGGGACAGCCGCGGGAGACCCAGTACTTC. This codes for CASSSLGQPRETQYF.

This clonotype was recorded a few times. V and J are TRBV5-5 and TRBJ2-1; D might be TRBD1 or TRBD2, each matching 6 bases. Between the trimmed V and J ends, which lost 4 bases and 9 bases, there was a span of 20 bases. Germline CDR1 reads SGHKS; CDR2 reads YYEKEE (reference sequence). This CDR3 contains 15 residues. The CDR3 loop is CASSHLYRDSSEQFF. The CDR3 DNA is TGTGCCAGCAGCCATTTATACAGGGACTCGAGTGAGCAGTTCTTC.

This clonotype was counted a few times. V is TRBV12-3 or TRBV12-4 and J is TRBJ1-1; D is unclear. Trimming shortened V by 3 bases and J by 4 bases, and 3 bases separated the two germline ends. There are 11 residues in the CDR3. The CDR3 here is CASSFATEAFF. The CDR3 DNA reads TGTGCCAGCAGTTTCGCCACTGAAGCTTTCTTT.

This sequence joins TRBV12-3 or TRBV12-4 and TRBJ1-6, with 9 positions matching TRBD1. V shed 6 bases, J shed 7 bases, and the junction held 7 bases outside the gene matches. The length of the CDR3 is 15 residues. CDR3 protein: CASRRDRVENSPLHF. The CDR3 coding sequence is TGTGCCAGCAGGCGGGACAGGGTTGAAAATTCACCCCTCCACTTT.

There are many counts of this clonotype. The chain joins TRBV6-5 to TRBJ2-7, with 10 bases identical to TRBD1. Germline CDR1 is MNHEY and CDR2 is SVGAGI. The CDR3 contains 14 residues. V shed 6 bases, J shed 2 bases, and the junction held 4 bases outside the gene matches. The CDR3 DNA follows: TGTGCCAGCAGGTCGGGACAGGGGACCTACGAGCAGTACTTC. It translates to CASRSGQGTYEQYF.

The chain couples TRBV12-3 or TRBV12-4 to TRBJ2-5; TRBD1 matches at 7 bases. V trimming: 6 bases; J trimming: 5 bases; junction bases outside the gene matches: 6. This CDR3 is 13 amino acids long. Written as DNA, the CDR3 is TGTGCCAGCAGCAACAGGGGCCACGAGACCCAGTACTTC. Translation: CASSNRGHETQYF.